Listed below are T cell receptor beta chains from one sample, sequenced in a study of beta chain features in type 1 diabetes. Profiled with immunoSEQ multiplex PCR; TCRdb holds only in-frame clones, not every one. This table has hundreds of thousands of clones, 15% to 20% appearing once. The sample comprised naive CD4+ T cells from blood. These receptors were taken from a woman aged 18-35 years in good health. The CDR3 runs from the conserved cysteine through the conserved F or W. The D gene is left open where the match is weak. Size values are once, few and many counts, or a class for expanded clones, and some rows have none.

few	12	TRBV7-9	-	TRBJ1-4	CAGAFRGEKLFF	TGTGCCGGCGCGTTCCGTGGTGAAAAACTGTTTTTT
-	15	TRBV28	TRBD2	TRBJ2-5	CASSLWASGIETQYF	TGTGCCAGCAGTTTATGGGCTAGCGGGATCGAGACCCAGTACTTC
-	16	TRBV7-9	TRBD1	TRBJ2-7	CASSSPTRDRGDEQYF	TGTGCCAGCAGCTCGCCAACCCGGGACAGGGGTGACGAGCAGTACTTC
few	14	TRBV7-9	-	TRBJ1-5	CATSAGTNYQPQHF	TGTGCCACCTCCGCCGGGACAAATTATCAGCCCCAGCATTTT
-	16	TRBV5-4	-	TRBJ1-1	CASSPGSKDMNTEAFF	TGTGCCAGCAGCCCTGGGTCGAAGGACATGAACACTGAAGCTTTCTTT
-	14	TRBV15	-	TRBJ1-1	CATSRAPGYGEAFF	TGTGCCACCAGCAGAGCTCCCGGGTACGGTGAAGCTTTCTTT
few	15	TRBV18	TRBD1	TRBJ2-1	CASSTGTGVYNEQFF	TGTGCCAGCTCGACCGGGACAGGGGTCTACAATGAGCAGTTCTTC
-	16	TRBV9	-	TRBJ2-5	CASSAGWGGVQETQYF	TGTGCCAGCAGCGCGGGATGGGGCGGGGTCCAAGAGACCCAGTACTTC
-	14	TRBV6-6	-	TRBJ2-1	CASSPGGSGFEQFF	TGTGCCAGCAGCCCCGGTGGCTCTGGTTTTGAGCAGTTCTTC
-	14	TRBV29-1	TRBD2	TRBJ2-1	CSFMTSGIYNEQFF	TGCAGCTTTATGACTAGCGGGATCTACAATGAGCAGTTCTTC
few	11	TRBV20-1	-	TRBJ2-1	CSADYSGGQFF	TGCAGTGCTGACTATTCAGGTGGGCAGTTCTTC
-	13	TRBV2	TRBD2	TRBJ2-1	CATSGSSYNEQFF	TGTGCCACTAGCGGGAGTTCCTACAATGAGCAGTTCTTC
few	17	TRBV4-3	TRBD2	TRBJ2-1	CASSRLLAGGSYNEQFF	TGCGCCAGCAGCCGACTGCTAGCGGGAGGGTCCTACAATGAGCAGTTCTTC
-	15	TRBV18	TRBD1	TRBJ1-1	CASSAYRGVNTEAFF	TGTGCCAGCTCGGCCTACAGGGGAGTGAACACTGAAGCTTTCTTT
few	15	TRBV7-2	-	TRBJ1-5	CASSPVGREDQPQHF	TGTGCCAGCAGCCCCGTGGGCAGGGAAGATCAGCCCCAGCATTTT
-	19	TRBV27	TRBD2	TRBJ2-5	CASSLSALRVAGGQETQYF	TGTGCCAGCAGTTTATCGGCCCTTAGGGTAGCGGGAGGCCAAGAGACCCAGTACTTC
few	14	TRBV5-6	-	TRBJ2-2	CASRRGGNTGELFF	TGTGCCAGCAGGAGAGGCGGGAACACCGGGGAGCTGTTTTTT
-	18	TRBV7-6	TRBD2	TRBJ2-1	CASSLALGGLAGADEQFF	TGTGCCAGCAGCTTAGCGCTTGGGGGACTAGCGGGAGCCGATGAGCAGTTCTTC
few	14	TRBV28	TRBD2	TRBJ2-2	CASYRTSRTGELFF	TGTGCCAGCTACAGGACTAGCCGTACCGGGGAGCTGTTTTTT
-	16	TRBV2	-	TRBJ1-3	CASSDSGQGSGNTIYF	TGTGCCAGCAGTGACTCTGGACAAGGCTCTGGAAACACCATATATTTT
-	14	TRBV7-2	-	TRBJ1-1	CASSQRGTSNEAFF	TGTGCCAGCAGCCAAAGGGGGACATCCAACGAAGCTTTCTTT
-	14	TRBV2	-	TRBJ2-5	CASSLSPDWGTQYF	TGTGCCAGCAGTTTATCCCCTGATTGGGGGACCCAGTACTTC
-	17	TRBV27	-	TRBJ1-2	CASSLSSLRAGSNGYTF	TGTGCCAGCAGTTTATCCTCGCTGCGGGCGGGTTCGAATGGCTACACCTTC
-	15	TRBV7-8	TRBD2	TRBJ2-3	CASSPYARTSGTQYF	TGTGCCAGCAGCCCTTATGCGCGGACTAGCGGTACGCAGTATTTT
few	17	TRBV15	-	TRBJ1-1	CATSSGTPYTMNTEAFF	TGTGCCACCAGCAGTGGGACACCCTATACTATGAACACTGAAGCTTTCTTT
-	13	TRBV7-9	-	TRBJ1-2	CASSLRAGEGYTF	TGTGCCAGCAGCTTAAGAGCAGGGGAAGGCTACACCTTC
few	14	TRBV27	-	TRBJ1-1	CASPPGHVDTEAFF	TGTGCCAGCCCCCCCGGACACGTGGACACTGAAGCTTTCTTT
few	15	TRBV28	-	TRBJ2-1	CASSLAVQYYNEQFF	TGTGCCAGCAGCTTAGCGGTGCAGTACTACAATGAGCAGTTCTTC
-	15	TRBV6-6	TRBD1	TRBJ1-1	CASSEPGQGNTEAFF	TGTGCCAGCAGCGAACCGGGACAGGGGAACACTGAAGCTTTCTTT
few	16	TRBV10-3	TRBD1	TRBJ1-5	CAISESPGGSNQPQHF	TGTGCCATCAGTGAATCCCCAGGGGGGAGCAATCAGCCCCAGCATTTT
-	16	TRBV5-1	-	TRBJ2-3	CASRKELAPFMDTQYF	TGCGCCAGCAGAAAGGAGCTAGCCCCCTTTATGGATACGCAGTATTTT
few	15	TRBV5-6	-	TRBJ2-1	CASSLDPGFPNEQFF	TGTGCCAGCAGCTTGGATCCAGGGTTTCCGAATGAGCAGTTCTTC
few	17	TRBV7-9	TRBD2	TRBJ2-1	CASSYPRTAGDRGEQFF	TGTGCCAGCAGCTATCCCCGAACAGCGGGAGATCGTGGTGAGCAGTTCTTC
-	16	TRBV21-1	-	TRBJ2-1	CASSKGRTSGYNEQFF	TGTGCCAGCAGCAAAGGGAGGACTAGCGGGTACAATGAGCAGTTCTTC
-	13	TRBV5-1	-	TRBJ2-1	CASSLVSNNEQFF	TGCGCCAGCAGCTTGGTCAGCAACAATGAGCAGTTCTTC
-	13	TRBV6-6	TRBD1	TRBJ2-2	CATSGQAGGELFF	TGTGCCACCTCGGGACAGGCAGGCGGGGAGCTGTTTTTT
-	13	TRBV28	-	TRBJ2-1	CASSRPARNEQFF	TGTGCCAGCAGTAGACCAGCCCGAAATGAGCAGTTCTTC
-	14	TRBV4-1	TRBD1	TRBJ2-7	CASSRDRATYEQYF	TGCGCCAGCAGCCGGGACAGGGCGACCTACGAGCAGTACTTC
few	10	TRBV20-1	-	TRBJ1-1	CSAIWTEAFF	TGCAGTGCTATCTGGACTGAAGCTTTCTTT
-	14	TRBV4-3	-	TRBJ1-4	CASSPGGTNEKLFF	TGCGCCAGCAGCCCGGGGGGAACTAATGAAAAACTGTTTTTT
few	16	TRBV5-1	-	TRBJ2-1	CASSLVGSYTLNEQFF	TGCGCCAGCAGCTTGGTGGGCTCCTATACACTCAATGAGCAGTTCTTC
-	14	TRBV6-5	-	TRBJ2-1	CASGGVAGYNEQFF	TGTGCCAGCGGCGGGGTAGCAGGCTACAATGAGCAGTTCTTC
few	15	TRBV5-1	-	TRBJ1-1	CASSSEGPRDTEAFF	TGCGCCAGCAGCTCTGAAGGCCCCAGGGACACTGAAGCTTTCTTT
few	16	TRBV5-4	-	TRBJ1-4	CASSLHQGRGNEKLFF	TGTGCCAGCAGCTTACACCAGGGGCGAGGGAATGAAAAACTGTTTTTT
-	12	TRBV29-1	TRBD1	TRBJ1-1	CSVATGFTEAFF	TGCAGCGTCGCGACAGGGTTCACTGAAGCTTTCTTT
few	13	TRBV2	TRBD1	TRBJ1-1	CASIGQGNTEAFF	TGTGCCAGCATTGGACAGGGGAACACTGAAGCTTTCTTT
few	14	TRBV7-9	-	TRBJ2-7	CASSLDNSDIKQYF	TGTGCCAGCAGCTTAGACAACAGCGACATTAAGCAGTACTTC
few	12	TRBV7-2	-	TRBJ2-5	CASRRGQETQYF	TGTGCCAGCAGGCGGGGACAAGAGACCCAGTACTTC
-	15	TRBV28	TRBD1	TRBJ1-1	CASSLVGGGGTEAFF	TGTGCCAGCAGTTTGGTAGGGGGCGGAGGGACTGAAGCTTTCTTT
-	11	TRBV6-5	-	TRBJ2-3	CATSSRDTQYF	TGTGCCACCTCATCCAGGGATACGCAGTATTTT